This T cell receptor (beta chain) was captured by sequencing in a study of T cell repertoires and HLA-DP antigens. Study-level background: Pre-culture CD4+ samples used roughly 1,300 ng DNA versus roughly 200 ng for CD137+CD4+ sorts. Overall study results and limits: Pre-culture clonality, about 0.041, was far below sorted CD137+ clonality of 0.3 to 0.45. Clones undetected before culture averaged 36.3% against one allele and around 50% against the other. A non-physiological HeLa system presented antigen to total CD4+ responders.

As to this clone: What it binds is unknown.

Clones were sequenced by immunoSEQ multiplex PCR, and TCRdb holds only the in-frame ones, with some missing. Here the sample spans around 90,000 clones, approximately 89% being singletons. The trim removed 0 bases at V and 4 bases at J, leaving 7 bases unmatched. The V gene's germline CDR1 is SGHVS and CDR2 FNYEAQ. This CDR3 contains 17 residues. The TCR was taken from a man in his fifties or sixties in good health and CMV-seronegative. The sequenced sample consisted of CD4+ T cells from PBMCs. The genes are TRBV7-6 and TRBJ2-1; 9 bases align to TRBD2. Here the CDR3 DNA reads TGTGCCAGCAGCTTAGCCAGCCCTAGCGGGGTTTACAATGAGCAGTTCTTC. Its translation: CASSLASPSGVYNEQFF. Filled out from reference TRBV7-6 and TRBJ2-1, the complete variable domain reads GAGVSQSPRYKVTKRGQDVALRCDPISGHVSLYWYRQALGQGPEFLTYFNYEAQQDKSGLPNDRFSAERPEGSISTLTIQRTEQRDSAMYRCASSLASPSGVYNEQFFGPGTRLTVL.